This is a list of T cell receptor beta chains from one sample in a study of Ad26.COV2.S vaccination and SARS-CoV-2 variants. Using immunoSEQ multiplex PCR, the repertoire was profiled, and TCRdb retains in-frame clones only, with some absent. The data contain about 400,000 clones, approximately 91% of them singletons. The input for sequencing was peripheral blood, taken in a trial of Ad26.COV2.S vaccine versus placebo. These receptors were obtained from a person aged 18-65 years who received the Ad26.COV2.S COVID-19 vaccine or a placebo. The CDR3 runs from the conserved cysteine through the conserved F or W. D genes are given only for firm matches. Clone size is shown for a subset of rows, as once, few, many or a class of expanded clone.

d_call clone_size j_call v_call cdr3_nt cdr3_aa
NA NA TRBJ1-6 TRBV11-2 TGTGCCAGCAGCTTAGCCCCGCCAGGGGCCCATAATTCACCCCTCCACTTT CASSLAPPGAHNSPLHF
TRBD1 few TRBJ1-1 TRBV7-9 TGTGCCAGCAGCTATGGACAGGGAACTGAAGCTTTCTTT CASSYGQGTEAFF
TRBD2 NA TRBJ2-5 TRBV7-9 TGTGCCAGCAGCACGGGACTAGCGGGAGGAGAGACCCAGTACTTC CASSTGLAGGETQYF
NA NA TRBJ1-1 TRBV5-1 TGCGCCAGCAGCCCATTCGACACTTCGAACACTGAAGCTTTCTTT CASSPFDTSNTEAFF
TRBD2 NA TRBJ2-7 TRBV6-5 TGTGCCAGCGCACACACCGGGACTACCAACTACGAGCAGTACTTC CASAHTGTTNYEQYF
TRBD2 NA TRBJ2-2 TRBV19 TGTGCCAGTACCCGCCGGGGGGGTAGGGAATACACCGGGGAGCTGTTTTTT CASTRRGGREYTGELFF
NA NA TRBJ1-3 TRBV7-7 TGTGCCAGTAAGAACACCATATATTTT CASKNTIYF
NA NA TRBJ2-2 TRBV9 TGTGCCAGCAGCGTCGCCTCGGAGGTTAACGGGGAGCTGTTTTTT CASSVASEVNGELFF
NA NA TRBJ1-6 TRBV6-5 TGTGCCAGCAGGGAGACAGGAAATTCACCCCTCCACTTT CASRETGNSPLHF
NA NA TRBJ2-2 TRBV10-3 TGTGCCATCAGTGACTCGGCGAGGGGCACCGGGGAGCTGTTTTTT CAISDSARGTGELFF
NA NA TRBJ2-2 TRBV28 TGTGCCAGCAGTTTAGAGGGGGGGCTGTTTTTT CASSLEGGLFF
TRBD2 NA TRBJ2-5 TRBV2 TGTGCCAGCAGTGAGACTAGCTTCCAAGAGACCCAGTACTTC CASSETSFQETQYF
NA NA TRBJ1-6 TRBV6-5 TGTGCCAGCAGGGGCTACTATAATTCACCCCTCCACTTT CASRGYYNSPLHF
TRBD2 NA TRBJ2-4 TRBV5-1 TGCGCCAGCAGCACGGCAGCGGGAGGTGCCAAAAACATTCAGTACTTC CASSTAAGGAKNIQYF
NA NA TRBJ1-3 TRBV15 TGTGCCACCAGCAGGGGGATCTCTGGAAACACCATATATTTT CATSRGISGNTIYF
TRBD2 NA TRBJ2-1 TRBV5-1 TGCGCCAGCAGCACTAGCGGGGCCTCGTACAATGAGCAGTTCTTC CASSTSGASYNEQFF
NA NA TRBJ2-7 TRBV5-1 TGCGCCAGCAGCCTCGCGGACTCTCGATCTGAGCAGTACTTC CASSLADSRSEQYF
TRBD2 NA TRBJ2-1 TRBV7-8 TGTGCCAGCAGCTTACTAGCGGGAGGAGGCGTGGGTGAGCAGTTCTTC CASSLLAGGGVGEQFF
NA NA TRBJ2-1 TRBV9 TGTGCCAGCAGCGTAGAGGGGGGTGTGTTCGGTGAGCAGTTCTTC CASSVEGGVFGEQFF
NA NA TRBJ2-7 TRBV20-1 TGCAGTGCGCAGGGAGGCCACGAGCAGTACTTC CSAQGGHEQYF
NA NA TRBJ2-1 TRBV30 TGTGCCTGGAGTAAGAATGAGCAGTTCTTC CAWSKNEQFF
TRBD1 NA TRBJ1-1 TRBV5-1 TGCGCCAGCAGCTTGGCAAGTTTAACAGGGGGAGCTTTCTTT CASSLASLTGGAFF
NA NA TRBJ2-1 TRBV12-3/TRBV12-4 TGTGCCAGCAGTTTTAGGGGATTCAATGAGCAGTTCTTC CASSFRGFNEQFF
NA NA TRBJ2-3 TRBV30 TGTGCCTGGAGTGTACGTGGGGCGCAGTATTTT CAWSVRGAQYF
NA NA TRBJ2-7 TRBV28 TGTGCCAGCAGTTTCGCTCCCTCCTACGAGCAGTACTTC CASSFAPSYEQYF
TRBD2 NA TRBJ2-3 TRBV27 TGTGCCAGCAGTCCAGCGGGAGTCGAGGGGAATACGCAGTATTTT CASSPAGVEGNTQYF
NA NA TRBJ2-7 TRBV12-3/TRBV12-4 TGTGCCAGCAGTTTTAGACTGACCTACGAGCAGTACTTC CASSFRLTYEQYF
TRBD2 NA TRBJ2-1 TRBV7-8 TGTGCCAGCAGCCATGCGGGGGGGAATGAGCAGTTCTTC CASSHAGGNEQFF
NA NA TRBJ2-1 TRBV2 TGTGCCACAAAACAAGGTCTACTACATGAGCAGTTCTTC CATKQGLLHEQFF
TRBD2 NA TRBJ2-3 TRBV10-3 TGTGCCCCCTCCTGGTTGACTAGCGGGAGCACAGATACGCAGTATTTT CAPSWLTSGSTDTQYF
TRBD2 NA TRBJ2-7 TRBV11-3 TGTGCCAGCAGCCCCCGGGAGGGGTTAAGGTACGAGCAGTACTTC CASSPREGLRYEQYF